Below are 13 T cell receptor beta chains sequenced from a single sample in a study of T cell responses to AZD1222 COVID-19 vaccine. Generated by immunoSEQ multiplex PCR, the TCRdb table keeps only in-frame clones and is missing some. The table includes some 82,000 clones, over 80% detected once. This sample comprised peripheral blood, obtained on day 0 of AZD1222 vaccination. These receptors originate from an adult in good health.

This clone is medium-sized in the sample. Other DNA sequences of this sample code for an identical CDR3. The CDR3 DNA follows: TGTGCCAGCAGTTTAGGGTACGAGCAGTACTTC. Its translation is CASSLGYEQYF. The V call is TRBV12-3 or TRBV12-4, the J call TRBJ2-7; no clear D gene. V was clipped by 1 base and J by 4 bases, with 2 bases between them. The CDR3 is 11 residues long.

J is TRBJ2-1 and V is TRBV6-5, with 7 positions matching TRBD1. CDR3 length: 13 amino acids. Germline CDR1 reads MNHEY; CDR2 reads SVGAGI. Trimming cost V 2 bases and J 6 bases; bases outside gene matches: 1. In DNA, the CDR3 is TGTGCCAGCAGTTACGACAGGGTCAATGAGCAGTTCTTC. Its protein is CASSYDRVNEQFF.

As regards this clone: One end of the junction fails to match germline, which may point to a read error. This chain joins TRBV7-7 and TRBJ2-1; TRBD2 aligns across 9 bases. This CDR3 region has 21 residues. The germline V gene encodes CDR1 SSHAT and CDR2 FNYEAQ (reference sequence). CDR3 in DNA: TGTGCTAGCAGCTTAGGCTGGGGAGGGAGCGGGGGGTCGCCATCCTACAATGAGCAGTTCTTC. Translating it yields CASSLGWGGSGGSPSYNEQFF.

The gene calls are TRBV10-2 and TRBJ1-1, with D perhaps matching TRBD1 (5 bases). This CDR3 region has 15 residues. Per germline, CDR1 WSHSY and CDR2 SAAADI. Deletions cut 6 bases from V and 4 bases from J, with 18 bases between. The CDR3 protein is CASRQALFGSTEAFF. The CDR3 DNA reads TGCGCCAGCAGACAGGCACTATTCGGGAGCACTGAAGCTTTCTTT.

The chain carries TRBV18 and TRBJ1-5; D unclear. V gave up 5 bases and J gave up 3 bases, with 8 bases separating them. Germline CDR1 KGHSH, CDR2 LQKENI. The length of the CDR3 is 13 residues. CDR3 bases: TGTGCCAGCTCAAGGTATACCAATCAGCCCCAGCATTTT. Encoded protein: CASSRYTNQPQHF.

This chain's CDR3 is CASSQGYDRGITGANVLTF. The DNA of the CDR3 is TGCGCCAGCAGCCAAGGGTACGACAGGGGCATCACTGGGGCCAACGTCCTGACTTTC. The V and J genes are TRBV4-3 and TRBJ2-6; 8 bases fit TRBD1. Losses at the gene ends were 1 base for V and 2 bases for J; bases not matched to a gene: 10. CDR1 LGHNA and CDR2 YSLEER come from the germline V gene. This CDR3 region has 19 residues.

This chain connects TRBV4-3 to TRBJ1-2; perhaps TRBD1 as D (5 bases). The CDR3 consists of 17 residues. Trimming removed 1 base at V and 3 bases at J, with 18 bases between. Germline V gene data show CDR1 as LGHNA and CDR2 as YSLEER. The CDR3 protein is CASSQVESGTWHYGYTF. The CDR3 nucleotides are TGCGCCAGCAGCCAAGTGGAGTCGGGGACGTGGCACTATGGCTACACCTTC.

The CDR3 region is CASSQWASGGQTDTQYF. The DNA of the CDR3 is TGCGCCAGCAGCCAGTGGGCTAGCGGGGGGCAAACAGATACGCAGTATTTT. The rearrangement joins TRBV4-3 to TRBJ2-3; 11 bases match TRBD2. Trimming took 3 bases from V and 3 from J; bases not matched to a gene: 8. This CDR3 region has 17 residues. Per germline, CDR1 LGHNA and CDR2 YSLEER.

This rearrangement joins TRBV19 to TRBJ1-2; TRBD1 matches 10 bases. Per germline, CDR1 LNHDA and CDR2 SQIVND (reference sequence). The CDR3 contains 17 residues. The junction had 17 bases not matched to a gene; V was cut back by 3 bases and J by 10 bases. In DNA form, the CDR3 reads TGTGCCAGTAGTATCGGGGGACAGGGGCCCCTATTGATGTACTACACCTTC. Its protein is CASSIGGQGPLLMYYTF. The full variable domain, with the rest looked up from reference TRBV19 and TRBJ1-2, is DGGITQSPKYLFRKEGQNVTLSCEQNLNHDAMYWYRQDPGQGLRLIYYSQIVNDFQKGDIAEGYSVSREKKESFPLTVTSAQKNPTAFYLCASSIGGQGPLLMYYTFGSGTRLTVV.

The V call is TRBV28, the J call TRBJ1-2; D call uncertain. Germline V gene data show CDR1 as MDHEN and CDR2 as SYDVKM. V dropped 3 bases and J dropped 0 bases, with 11 bases sitting between them. The CDR3 spans 15 residues. The DNA of the CDR3 is TGTGCCAGCAGTTTGCCCAGTTCGGCTAACTATGGCTACACCTTC. Protein product: CASSLPSSANYGYTF.

The chain links TRBV27 to TRBJ1-1; 10 positions match TRBD1. Germline V gene lookup returns CDR1 MNHEY and CDR2 SMNVEV (reference sequence). CDR3 length equals 12 residues. V was pared by 8 bases and J by 7 bases, with 4 bases of the junction left unmatched. The CDR3 loop reads CASGDRGGEAFF. The CDR3 DNA follows: TGTGCCAGCGGGGACAGGGGAGGTGAAGCTTTCTTT.

The V call is TRBV6-5, the J call TRBJ1-6; no reliable D call. Deletions cut 8 bases from V and 12 bases from J, with 11 bases between. This CDR3 is built from 11 residues. Germline V CDR1 and CDR2: MNHEY, SVGAGI. DNA for the CDR3: TGTGCCAGCTCCCCGAAGGGACCCCTCCACTTT. Translated, it gives CASSPKGPLHF.

CDR3 residues: CASSLAASGEQYF. The CDR3, as DNA: TGTGCCAGCAGCTTAGCGGCCTCTGGCGAGCAGTACTTC. This sequence joins TRBV11-3 and TRBJ2-7; D call uncertain. Germline assignment: CDR1 SGHNT and CDR2 YENEEA. V gave up 1 base and J gave up 6 bases, with 10 bases separating them. CDR3 length equals 13 residues.